This TCR beta chain was identified during a study of blood T cell repertoires in COVID-19. Overall study: The origin of the acute and convalescent COVID-19 samples was the United States, Italy and Spain. The analysed material was cDNA or gDNA that came from T cells, B-cell-depleted T cells, or PBMCs.

The V gene's germline CDR1 is LGHDT and CDR2 YNNKEL (reference sequence). Trimming took off 0 bases at V and 9 bases at J, with 15 bases between the two ends. The CDR3 is 14 residues long. In the authors' methods: Cell counts per sample came from amplifying reference gene primers. Assay: immunoSEQ multiplex PCR; the TCRdb copy retains only in-frame clones and omits some. The D gene and trimming were derived from the DNA, and the V and J assignments and clone size from that table. The sample carries 250,000 to 300,000 clones, 82% recorded once. The source of this sequence is a woman aged 18-29 years with acute or convalescent COVID-19. The source material was peripheral blood. The rearrangement links TRBV3-1 (or the pseudogene TRBV3-2) to TRBJ2-7, with D perhaps TRBD1 (5 bases). The CDR3 DNA reads as TGTGCCAGCAGCCAAGAGTGGGGCAGCCAAGGGCAGTACTTC. It is translated as CASSQEWGSQGQYF.